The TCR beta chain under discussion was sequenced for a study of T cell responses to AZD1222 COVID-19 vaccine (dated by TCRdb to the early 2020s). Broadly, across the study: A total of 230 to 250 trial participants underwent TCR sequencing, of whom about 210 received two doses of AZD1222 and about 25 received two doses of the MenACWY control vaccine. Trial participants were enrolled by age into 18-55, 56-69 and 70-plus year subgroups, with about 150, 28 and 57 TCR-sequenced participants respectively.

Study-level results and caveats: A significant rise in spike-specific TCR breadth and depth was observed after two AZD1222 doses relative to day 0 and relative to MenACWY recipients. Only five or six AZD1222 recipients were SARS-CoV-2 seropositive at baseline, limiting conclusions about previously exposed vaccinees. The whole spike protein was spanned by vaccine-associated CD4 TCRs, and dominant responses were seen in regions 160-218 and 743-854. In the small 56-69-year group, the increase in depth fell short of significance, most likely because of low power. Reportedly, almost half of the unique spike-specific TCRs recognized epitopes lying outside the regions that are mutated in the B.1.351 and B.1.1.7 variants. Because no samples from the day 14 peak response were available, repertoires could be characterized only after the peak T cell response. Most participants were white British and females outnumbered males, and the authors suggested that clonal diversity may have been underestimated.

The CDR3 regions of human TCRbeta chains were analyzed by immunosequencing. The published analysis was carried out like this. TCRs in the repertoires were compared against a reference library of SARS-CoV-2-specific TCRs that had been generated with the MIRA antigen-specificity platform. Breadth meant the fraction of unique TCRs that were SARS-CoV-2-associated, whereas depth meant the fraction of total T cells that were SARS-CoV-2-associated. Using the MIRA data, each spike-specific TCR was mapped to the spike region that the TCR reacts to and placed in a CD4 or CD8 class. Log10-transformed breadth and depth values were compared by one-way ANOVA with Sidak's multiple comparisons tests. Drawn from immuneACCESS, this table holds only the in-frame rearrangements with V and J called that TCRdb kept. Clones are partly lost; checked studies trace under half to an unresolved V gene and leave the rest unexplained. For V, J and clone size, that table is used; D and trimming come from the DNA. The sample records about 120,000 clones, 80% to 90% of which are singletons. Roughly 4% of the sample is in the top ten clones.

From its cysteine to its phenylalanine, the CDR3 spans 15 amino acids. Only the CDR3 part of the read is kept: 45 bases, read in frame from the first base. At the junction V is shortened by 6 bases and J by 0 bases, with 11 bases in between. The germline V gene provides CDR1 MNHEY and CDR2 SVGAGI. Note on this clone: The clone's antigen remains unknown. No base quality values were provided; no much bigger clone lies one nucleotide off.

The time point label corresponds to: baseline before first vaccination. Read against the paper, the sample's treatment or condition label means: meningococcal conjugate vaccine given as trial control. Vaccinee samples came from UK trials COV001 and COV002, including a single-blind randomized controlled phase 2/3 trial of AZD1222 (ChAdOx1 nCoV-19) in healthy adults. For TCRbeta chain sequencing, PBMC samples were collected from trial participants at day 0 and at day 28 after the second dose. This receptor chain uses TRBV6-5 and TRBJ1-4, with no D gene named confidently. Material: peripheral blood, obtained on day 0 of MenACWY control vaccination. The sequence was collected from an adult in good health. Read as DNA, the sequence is TGTGCCAGCAGAGCAGCTTACACAACTAATGAAAAACTGTTTTTT. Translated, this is CASRAAYTTNEKLFF.